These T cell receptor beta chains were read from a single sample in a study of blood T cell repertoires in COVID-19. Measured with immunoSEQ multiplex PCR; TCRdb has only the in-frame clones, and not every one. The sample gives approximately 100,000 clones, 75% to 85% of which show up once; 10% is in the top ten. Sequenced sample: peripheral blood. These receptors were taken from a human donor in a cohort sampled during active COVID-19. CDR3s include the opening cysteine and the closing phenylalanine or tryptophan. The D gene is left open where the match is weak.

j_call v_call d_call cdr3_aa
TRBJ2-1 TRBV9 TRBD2 CASSATGLAGLNEQFF
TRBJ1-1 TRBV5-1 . CASSLPPNTEAFF
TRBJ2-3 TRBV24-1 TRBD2 CATSDFRPSGRGTTDTQYF
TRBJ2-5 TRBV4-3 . CASSQVGGAQETQYF
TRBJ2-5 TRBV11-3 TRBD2 CASSLSSSGGVSQETQYF
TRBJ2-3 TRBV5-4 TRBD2 CASSLGSGSTDTQYF
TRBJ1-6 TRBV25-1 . CASSFKVSGSPLHF
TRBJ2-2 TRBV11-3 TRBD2 CASSLHPTAGGQGGELFF
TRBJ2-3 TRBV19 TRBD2 CASRPPVGRGTDTQYF
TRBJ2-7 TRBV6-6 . CASSFQETYEQYF
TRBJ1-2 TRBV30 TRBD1 CAWKTGTGVSGYTF
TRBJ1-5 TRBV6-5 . CASSYRTPSNQPQHF
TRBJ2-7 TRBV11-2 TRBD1 CASSSKRDRGYEQYF
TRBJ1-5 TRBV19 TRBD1 CASSIWTGNSNQPQHF
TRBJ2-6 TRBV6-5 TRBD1 CASSPTGAGANVLTF
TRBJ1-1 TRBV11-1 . CASSSSGVNTEAFF
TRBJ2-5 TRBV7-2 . CASSPQDVRKSGETQYF
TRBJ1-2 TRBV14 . CASSPWAGVGYTF
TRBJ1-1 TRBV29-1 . CSVRQYSNTEAFF
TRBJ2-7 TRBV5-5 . CASSLERAYEQYF
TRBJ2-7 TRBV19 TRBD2 CASSTGTSGNTEQYF
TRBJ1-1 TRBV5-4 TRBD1 CASSRGTGTGEAFF
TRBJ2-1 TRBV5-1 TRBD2 CASSWREGSSYNEQFF
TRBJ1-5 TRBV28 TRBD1 CASRDRERSQPQHF
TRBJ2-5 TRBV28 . CASSEPTGRKETQYF
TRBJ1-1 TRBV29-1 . CSVPSPPGTEAFF
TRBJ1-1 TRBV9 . CASSVDTNTEAFF
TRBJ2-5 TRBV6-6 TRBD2 CASSPGTSGSPRETQYF
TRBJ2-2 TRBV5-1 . CASSLVETGELFF
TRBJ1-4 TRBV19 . CASRESGTRGEKLFF
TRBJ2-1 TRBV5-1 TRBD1 CASSEGQGSYNEQFF
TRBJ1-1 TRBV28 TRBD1 CASRAGTGLTEAFF
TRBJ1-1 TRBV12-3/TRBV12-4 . CASSWGENTEAFF
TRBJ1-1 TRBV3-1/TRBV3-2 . CASSQGGRQMNTEAFF
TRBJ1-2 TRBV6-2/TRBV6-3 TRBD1 CASSYLGQGGLNYGYTF
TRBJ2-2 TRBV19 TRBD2 CASSARAGGPITGELFF
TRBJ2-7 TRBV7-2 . CASSLEQGGYYEQYF
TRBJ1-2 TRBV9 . CASRPSSGGYTF
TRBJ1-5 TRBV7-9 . CASSQTASNQPQHF
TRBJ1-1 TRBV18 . CASSPTGDLNTEAFF
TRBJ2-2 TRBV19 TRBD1 CASSTTGGWSGELFF
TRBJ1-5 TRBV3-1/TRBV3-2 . CASSQEFRAGNQPQHF
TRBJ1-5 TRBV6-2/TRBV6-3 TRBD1 CASSYSRTGSGQPQHF
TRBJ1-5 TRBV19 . CASRQDYSNQPQHF
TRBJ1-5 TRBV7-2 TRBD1 CASSLNRGDNQPQHF
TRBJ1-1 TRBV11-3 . CASSLGRRPWEAFF
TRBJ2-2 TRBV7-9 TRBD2 CASSPLNLAVNTGELFF
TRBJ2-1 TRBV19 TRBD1 CASSIGQGTEQFF
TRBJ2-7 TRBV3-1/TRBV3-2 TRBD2 CASSQLSGGEQYF
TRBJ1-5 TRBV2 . CASSPDTNQPQHF
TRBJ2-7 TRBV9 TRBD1 CASSVGTGRSYEQYF
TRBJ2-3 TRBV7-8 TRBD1 CASQPRTGIPDTQYF
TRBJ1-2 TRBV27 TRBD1 CASSFRGQKYGYTF
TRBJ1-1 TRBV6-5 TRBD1 CASSLGTGNTEAFF
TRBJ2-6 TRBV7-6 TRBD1 CASSPRQGGGANVLTF
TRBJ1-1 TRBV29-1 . CSADTGTTEAFF
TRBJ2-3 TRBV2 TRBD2 CASSLGLAITDTQYF